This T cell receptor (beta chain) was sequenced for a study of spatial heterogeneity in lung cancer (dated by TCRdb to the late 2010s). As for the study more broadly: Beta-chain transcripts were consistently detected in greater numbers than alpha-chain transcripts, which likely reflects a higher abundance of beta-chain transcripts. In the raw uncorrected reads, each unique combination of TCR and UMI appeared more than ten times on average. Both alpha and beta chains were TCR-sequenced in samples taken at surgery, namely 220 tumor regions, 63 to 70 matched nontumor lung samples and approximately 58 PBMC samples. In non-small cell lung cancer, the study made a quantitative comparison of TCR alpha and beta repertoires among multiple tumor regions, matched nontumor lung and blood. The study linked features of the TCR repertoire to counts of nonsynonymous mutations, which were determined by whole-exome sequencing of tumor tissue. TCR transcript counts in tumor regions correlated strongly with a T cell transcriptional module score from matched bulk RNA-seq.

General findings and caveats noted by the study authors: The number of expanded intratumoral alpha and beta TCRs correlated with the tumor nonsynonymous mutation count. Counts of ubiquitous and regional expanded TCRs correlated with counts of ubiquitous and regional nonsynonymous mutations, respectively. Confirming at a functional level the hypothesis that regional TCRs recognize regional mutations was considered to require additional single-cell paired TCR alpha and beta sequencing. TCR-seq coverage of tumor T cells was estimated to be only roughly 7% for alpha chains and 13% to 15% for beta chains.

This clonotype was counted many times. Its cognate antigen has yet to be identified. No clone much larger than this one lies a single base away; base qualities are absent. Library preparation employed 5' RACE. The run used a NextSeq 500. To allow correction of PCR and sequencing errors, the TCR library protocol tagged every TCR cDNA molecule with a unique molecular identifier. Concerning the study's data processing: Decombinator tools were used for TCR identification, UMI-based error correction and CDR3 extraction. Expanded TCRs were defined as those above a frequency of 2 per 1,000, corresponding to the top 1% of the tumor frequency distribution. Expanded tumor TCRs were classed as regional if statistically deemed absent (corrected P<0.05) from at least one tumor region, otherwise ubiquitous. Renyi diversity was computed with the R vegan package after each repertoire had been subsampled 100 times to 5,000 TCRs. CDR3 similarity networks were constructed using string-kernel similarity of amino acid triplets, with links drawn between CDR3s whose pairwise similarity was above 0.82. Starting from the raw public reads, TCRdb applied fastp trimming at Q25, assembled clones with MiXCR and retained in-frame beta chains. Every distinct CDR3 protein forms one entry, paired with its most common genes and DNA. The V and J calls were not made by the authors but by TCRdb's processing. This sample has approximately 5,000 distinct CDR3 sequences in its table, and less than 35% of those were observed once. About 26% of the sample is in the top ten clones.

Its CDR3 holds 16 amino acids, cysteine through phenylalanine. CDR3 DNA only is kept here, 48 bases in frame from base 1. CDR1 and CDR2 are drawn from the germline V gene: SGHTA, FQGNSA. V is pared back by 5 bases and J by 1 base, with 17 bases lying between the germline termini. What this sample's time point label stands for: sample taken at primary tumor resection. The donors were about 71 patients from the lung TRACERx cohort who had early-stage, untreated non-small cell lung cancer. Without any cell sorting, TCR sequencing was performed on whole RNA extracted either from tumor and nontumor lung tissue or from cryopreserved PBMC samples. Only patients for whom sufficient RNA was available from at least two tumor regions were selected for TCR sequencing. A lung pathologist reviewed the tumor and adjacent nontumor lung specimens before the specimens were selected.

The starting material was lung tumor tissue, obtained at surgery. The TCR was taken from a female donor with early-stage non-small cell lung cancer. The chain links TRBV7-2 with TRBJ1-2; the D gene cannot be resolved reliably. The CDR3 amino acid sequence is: CASSVFGRRDNYGYTF. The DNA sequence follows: TGTGCCAGCAGCGTATTCGGACGTCGGGATAACTATGGCTACACCTTC.